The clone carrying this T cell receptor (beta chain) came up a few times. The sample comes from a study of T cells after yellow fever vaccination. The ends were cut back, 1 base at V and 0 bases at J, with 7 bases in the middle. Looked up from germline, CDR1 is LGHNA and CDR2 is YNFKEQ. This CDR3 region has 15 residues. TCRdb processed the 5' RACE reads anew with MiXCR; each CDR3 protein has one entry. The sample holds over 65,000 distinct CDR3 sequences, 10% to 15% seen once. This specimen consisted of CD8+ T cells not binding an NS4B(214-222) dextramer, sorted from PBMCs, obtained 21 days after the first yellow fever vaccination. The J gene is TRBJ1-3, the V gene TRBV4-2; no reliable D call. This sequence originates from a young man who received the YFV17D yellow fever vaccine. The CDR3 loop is CASSQASRSGNTIYF. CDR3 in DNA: TGTGCCAGCAGCCAAGCCAGTCGCTCTGGAAACACCATATATTTT.